These 6 T cell receptor beta chains were sequenced from one sample in a study of molecular identifiers for immune sequencing clone quantification. TCRdb used MiXCR to reprocess the PCR reads, holding one entry per CDR3 protein. The table lists nearly 650,000 distinct CDR3 sequences, 25% of them singletons. Source material: naive CD8+ T cells from blood, with Jurkat cell RNA spiked in. Specified subset: FACS-sorted CD8+CD4-CCR7+CD45RA+ naive T cells. Source of these receptors: a human donor in good health. Some libraries in this study had Jurkat cell RNA spiked in.

To note about this clonotype: Being one base from a much bigger clone, this may be a read error. This chain links TRBV19 with TRBJ2-3; perhaps TRBD1 as D (6 bases). V dropped 3 bases and J dropped 0 bases, with 16 bases sitting between them. Germline V gene sequence: CDR1 LNHDA, CDR2 SQIVND (reference sequence). The CDR3 has 17 residues. CDR3 loop: CASSIYTGTYSTDTQYF. CDR3 in DNA: TGTGCCAGTAGTATTTATACAGGGACCTATAGCACAGATACGCAGTATTTT.

This clonotype was counted only a few times. The V gene is TRBV7-9, the J gene TRBJ1-2, with 8 bases that match TRBD1. The ends lost 7 bases at V and 2 bases at J; junction bases unmatched: 12. This CDR3 contains 16 residues. Germline V gene sequence: CDR1 SEHNR, CDR2 FQNEAQ (reference sequence). The DNA of the CDR3 is TGTGCCAGCACCACACTCCGGGACAGGAGAAACTATGGCTACACCTTC. Amino acids: CASTTLRDRRNYGYTF.

In this sample, this clonotype turned up many times. The chain recombines TRBV6-2 or TRBV6-3 with TRBJ1-1, with 7 nucleotides matching TRBD1. V lost 5 bases to trimming and J lost 2 bases; unmatched junction nucleotides: 8. The CDR3 has 15 amino acids. From germline, CDR1 is MNHEY and CDR2 SVGEGT. In DNA, the CDR3 is TGTGCCAGCAGTGACGGGGACAGCAAAAACACTGAAGCTTTCTTT. Its translation is CASSDGDSKNTEAFF.

In its sample, this clonotype was seen many times. The chain links TRBV7-9 to TRBJ2-6, with D tentatively TRBD1 or TRBD2 (5 bases each). The CDR3 loop spans 17 amino acids. Germline CDR1 and CDR2: SEHNR and FQNEAQ (reference sequence). Trimming left V 8 bases short and J 0 bases short, with 17 bases between. This chain's CDR3 is CASLTSGPNSGANVLTF. CDR3 DNA: TGTGCCAGCTTAACGTCGGGGCCAAACTCTGGGGCCAACGTCCTGACTTTC.

The chain joins TRBV9 to TRBJ2-5; D may match TRBD1 or TRBD2 (5 bases each). Germline V gene lookup returns CDR1 SGDLS and CDR2 YYNGEE. V was trimmed by 0 bases and J by 5 bases, leaving 14 bases between them. The CDR3 sequence is 15 residues long. The CDR3 reads CASSVVGNWGETQYF. CDR3 nucleotide sequence: TGTGCCAGCAGCGTAGTGGGGAACTGGGGGGAGACCCAGTACTTC.

This clonotype was observed at least ten times. The J gene is TRBJ1-1, the V gene TRBV4-3; D remains unclear. V was pared by 1 base and J by 8 bases, with 11 bases between. CDR1 and CDR2 from the germline V gene are LGHNA and YSLEER. This CDR3 is built from 13 residues. CDR3 DNA sequence: TGCGCCAGCAGCCAAGTTACGTCGGGGGAAGCTTTCTTT. Translation gives CASSQVTSGEAFF.